The text below deals with one T cell receptor (beta chain). Its antigen is unknown. TCRdb passed the reads through MiXCR, listing each CDR3 protein once. The sample lists approximately 730,000 distinct CDR3 sequences, roughly 36% occurring once. This sample is drawn from a study of T cell repertoires in cytomegalovirus infection. Looking at the study overall: Recently identified HLA-C-restricted CMV epitopes were used, and well-studied HLA-B-restricted CMV epitopes were used as well. A matching HLA type, together with CMV infection, was signaled by public TCR beta signatures. Whole-study results and caveats: Carriers of CMV plus the relevant HLA were identified by cumulative public TCR beta family frequency. Ex vivo responses were dominated by HLA-C-restricted CMV-specific TCR beta clonotypes.

The V end was cut by 5 bases, the J end by 3 bases, with 14 bases between. CDR3 size: 15 residues. Per the germline V gene, CDR1 is LNHDA and CDR2 is SQIVND (reference sequence). The sequencing used cultured PBMCs, collected from culture after CMV antigen stimulation. The origin of this receptor is a human donor in good health (CMV status not recorded). Some clones in this sample may be carry-over from other donors' samples. V and J are TRBV19 and TRBJ1-5; the D is unclear. DNA for the CDR3: TGTGCCAGTAGTCCCCGCCAGGACTACAATCAGCCCCAGCATTTT. This codes for CASSPRQDYNQPQHF.